This T cell receptor (beta chain) is from a study of T cell responses to AZD1222 COVID-19 vaccine. Sequenced by immunoSEQ multiplex PCR; TCRdb stores in-frame clones only, minus some. Of 95,000 or so clones in the sample, 88% are singletons; the top ten hold 2.5% to 3.5%. From germline, CDR1 is GTSNPN and CDR2 SVGIG (reference sequence). The CDR3 runs to 13 residues. V gave up 1 base and J gave up 7 bases, with 10 bases separating them. V is TRBV30 and J is TRBJ1-4; no clear D gene. The sequences come from peripheral blood, collected on day 0 of AZD1222 vaccination. The TCR originated in an adult in good health. CDR3: CAWSDGRAEKLFF. The CDR3 region has the DNA TGTGCCTGGAGTGACGGAAGGGCTGAAAAACTGTTTTTT. The variable domain in full, completed from reference TRBV30 and TRBJ1-4, reads SQTIHQWPATLVQPVGSPLSLECTVEGTSNPNLYWYRQAAGRGLQLLFYSVGIGQISSEVPQNLSASRPQDRQFILSSKKLLLSDSGFYLCAWSDGRAEKLFFGSGTQLSVL.